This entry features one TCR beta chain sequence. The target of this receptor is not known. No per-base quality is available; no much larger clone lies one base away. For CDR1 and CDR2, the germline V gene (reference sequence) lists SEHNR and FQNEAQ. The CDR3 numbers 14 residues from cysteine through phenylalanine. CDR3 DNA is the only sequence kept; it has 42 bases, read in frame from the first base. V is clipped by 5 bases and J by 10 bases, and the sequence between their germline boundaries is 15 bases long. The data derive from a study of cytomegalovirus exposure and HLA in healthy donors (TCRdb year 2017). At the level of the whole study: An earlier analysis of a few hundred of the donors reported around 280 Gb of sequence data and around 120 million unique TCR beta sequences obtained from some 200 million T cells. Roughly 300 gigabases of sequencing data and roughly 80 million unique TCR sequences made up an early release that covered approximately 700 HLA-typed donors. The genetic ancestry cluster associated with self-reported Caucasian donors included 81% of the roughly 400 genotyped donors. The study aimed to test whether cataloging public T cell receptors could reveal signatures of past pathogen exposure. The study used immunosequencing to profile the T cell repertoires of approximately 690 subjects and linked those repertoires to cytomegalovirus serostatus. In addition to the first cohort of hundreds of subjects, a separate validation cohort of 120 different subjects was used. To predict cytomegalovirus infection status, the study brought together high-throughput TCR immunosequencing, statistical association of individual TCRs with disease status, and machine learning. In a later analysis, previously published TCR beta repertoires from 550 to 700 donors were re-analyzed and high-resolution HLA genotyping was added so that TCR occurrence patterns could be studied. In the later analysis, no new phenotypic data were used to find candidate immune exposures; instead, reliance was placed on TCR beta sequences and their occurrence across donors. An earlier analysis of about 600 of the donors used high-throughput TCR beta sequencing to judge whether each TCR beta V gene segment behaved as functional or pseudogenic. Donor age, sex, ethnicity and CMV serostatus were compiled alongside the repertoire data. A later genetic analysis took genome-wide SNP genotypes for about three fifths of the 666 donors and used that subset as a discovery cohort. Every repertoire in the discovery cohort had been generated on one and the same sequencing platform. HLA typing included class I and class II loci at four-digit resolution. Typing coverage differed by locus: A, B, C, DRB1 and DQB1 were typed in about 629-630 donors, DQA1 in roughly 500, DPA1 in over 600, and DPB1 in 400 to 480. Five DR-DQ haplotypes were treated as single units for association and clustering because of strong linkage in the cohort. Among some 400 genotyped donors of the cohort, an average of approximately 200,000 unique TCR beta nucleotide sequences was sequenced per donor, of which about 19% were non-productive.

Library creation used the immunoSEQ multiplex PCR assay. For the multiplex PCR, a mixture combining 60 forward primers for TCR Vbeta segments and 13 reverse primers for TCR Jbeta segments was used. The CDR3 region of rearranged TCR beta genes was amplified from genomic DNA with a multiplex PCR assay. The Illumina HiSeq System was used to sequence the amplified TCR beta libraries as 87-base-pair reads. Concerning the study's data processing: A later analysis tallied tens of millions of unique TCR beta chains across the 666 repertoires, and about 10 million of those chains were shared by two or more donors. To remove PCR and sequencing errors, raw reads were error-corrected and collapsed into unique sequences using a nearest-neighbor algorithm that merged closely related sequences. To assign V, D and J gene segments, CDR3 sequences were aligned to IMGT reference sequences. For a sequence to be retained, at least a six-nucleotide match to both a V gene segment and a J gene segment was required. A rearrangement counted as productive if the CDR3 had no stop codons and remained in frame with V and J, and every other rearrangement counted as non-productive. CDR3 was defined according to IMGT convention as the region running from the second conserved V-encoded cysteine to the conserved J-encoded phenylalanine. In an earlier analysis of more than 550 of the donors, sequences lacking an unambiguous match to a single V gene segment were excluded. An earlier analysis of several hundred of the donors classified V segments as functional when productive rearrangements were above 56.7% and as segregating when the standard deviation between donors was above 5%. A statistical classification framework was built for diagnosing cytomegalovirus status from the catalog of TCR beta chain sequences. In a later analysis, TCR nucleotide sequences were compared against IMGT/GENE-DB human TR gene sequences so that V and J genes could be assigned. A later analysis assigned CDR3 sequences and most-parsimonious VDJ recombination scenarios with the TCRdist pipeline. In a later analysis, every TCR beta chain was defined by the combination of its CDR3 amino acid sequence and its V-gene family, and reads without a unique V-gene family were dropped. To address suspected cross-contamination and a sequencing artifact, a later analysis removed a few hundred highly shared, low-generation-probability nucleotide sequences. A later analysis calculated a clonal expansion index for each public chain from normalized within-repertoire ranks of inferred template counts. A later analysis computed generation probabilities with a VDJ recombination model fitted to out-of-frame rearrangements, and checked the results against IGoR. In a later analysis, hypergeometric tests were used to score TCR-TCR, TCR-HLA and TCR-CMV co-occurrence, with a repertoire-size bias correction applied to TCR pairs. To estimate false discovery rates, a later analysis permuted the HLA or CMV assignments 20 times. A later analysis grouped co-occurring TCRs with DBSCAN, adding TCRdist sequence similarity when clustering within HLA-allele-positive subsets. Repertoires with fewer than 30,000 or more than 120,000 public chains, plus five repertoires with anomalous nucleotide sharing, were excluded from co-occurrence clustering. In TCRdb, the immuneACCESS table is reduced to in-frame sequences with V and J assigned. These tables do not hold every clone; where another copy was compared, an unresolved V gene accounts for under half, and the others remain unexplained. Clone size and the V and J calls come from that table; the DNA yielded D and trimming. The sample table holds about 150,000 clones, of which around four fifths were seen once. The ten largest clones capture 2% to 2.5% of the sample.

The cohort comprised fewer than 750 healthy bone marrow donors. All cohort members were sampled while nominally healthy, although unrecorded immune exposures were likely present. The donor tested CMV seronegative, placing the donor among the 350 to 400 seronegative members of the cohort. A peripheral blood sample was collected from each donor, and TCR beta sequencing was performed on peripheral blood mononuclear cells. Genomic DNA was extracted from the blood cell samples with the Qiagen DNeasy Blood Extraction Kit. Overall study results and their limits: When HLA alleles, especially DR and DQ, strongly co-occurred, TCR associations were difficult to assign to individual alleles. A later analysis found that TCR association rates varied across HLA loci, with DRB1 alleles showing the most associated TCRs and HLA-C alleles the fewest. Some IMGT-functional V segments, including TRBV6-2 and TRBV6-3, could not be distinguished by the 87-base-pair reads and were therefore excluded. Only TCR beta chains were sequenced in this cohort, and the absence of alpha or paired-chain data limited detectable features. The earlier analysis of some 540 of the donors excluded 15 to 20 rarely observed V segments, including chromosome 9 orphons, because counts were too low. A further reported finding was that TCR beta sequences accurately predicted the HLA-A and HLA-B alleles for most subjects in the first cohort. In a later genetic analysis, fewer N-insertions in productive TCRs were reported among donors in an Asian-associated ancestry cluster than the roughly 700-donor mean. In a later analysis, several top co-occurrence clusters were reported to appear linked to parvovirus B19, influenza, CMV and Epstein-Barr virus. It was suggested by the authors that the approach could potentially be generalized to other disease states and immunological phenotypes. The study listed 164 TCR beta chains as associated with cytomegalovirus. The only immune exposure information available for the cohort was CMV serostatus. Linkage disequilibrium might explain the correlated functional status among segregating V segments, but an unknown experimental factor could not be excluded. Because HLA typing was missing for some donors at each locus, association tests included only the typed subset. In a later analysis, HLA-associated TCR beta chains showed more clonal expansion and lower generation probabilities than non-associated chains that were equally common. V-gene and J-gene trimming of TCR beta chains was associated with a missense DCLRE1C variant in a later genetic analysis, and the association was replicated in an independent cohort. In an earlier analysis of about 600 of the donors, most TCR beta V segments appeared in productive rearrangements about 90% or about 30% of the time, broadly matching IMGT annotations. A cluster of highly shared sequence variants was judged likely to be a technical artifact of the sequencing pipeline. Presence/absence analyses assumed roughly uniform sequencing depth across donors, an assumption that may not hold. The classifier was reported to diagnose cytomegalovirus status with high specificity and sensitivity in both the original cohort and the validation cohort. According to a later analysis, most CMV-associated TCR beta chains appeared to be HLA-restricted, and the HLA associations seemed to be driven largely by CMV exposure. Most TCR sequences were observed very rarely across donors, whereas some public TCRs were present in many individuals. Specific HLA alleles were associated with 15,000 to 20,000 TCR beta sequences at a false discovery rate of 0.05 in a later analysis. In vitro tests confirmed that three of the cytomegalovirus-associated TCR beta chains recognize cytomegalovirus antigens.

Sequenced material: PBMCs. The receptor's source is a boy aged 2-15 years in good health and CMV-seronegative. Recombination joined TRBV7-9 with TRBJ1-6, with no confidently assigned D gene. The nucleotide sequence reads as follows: TGTGCCAGCAGCCCGGGAGGGTTTGGATCACCCCTCCACTTT. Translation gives CASSPGGFGSPLHF.